This T cell receptor (beta chain) derives from a study of blood T cells in healthy people across ages. This clonotype has just a few counts. The authors drew ten milliliters of peripheral blood from each donor. Together with a sample-barcoded 5' primer, a J-beta primer mix was included in a second PCR lasting about 7 to 12 cycles. A single record per CDR3 protein comes from TCRdb applying MiXCR to the 5' RACE reads. The sample includes 600,000 to 1,000,000 distinct CDR3 sequences, approximately 25% of them seen just once. CDR1 LNHDA and CDR2 SQIVND come from the germline V gene (reference sequence). The CDR3 runs to 17 residues. These same data were also listed under a study on T cells of mothers and their children. That source adds: The extracted RNA was employed in its entirety for cDNA synthesis, at roughly 1.4 ug per 15 ul.

The receptor was derived from a boy under 18 in good health. Input material: blood. The rearrangement joins TRBV19 to TRBJ2-5, with D maybe TRBD2 (7 bases). The J call may be wrong; the DNA end is better matched by TRBJ2-7. The CDR3 region is CASSPGTGGAFSYEQYF. For the CDR3, the DNA is TGTGCCAGTAGTCCAGGGACGGGGGGCGCTTTCTCCTACGAGCAGTACTTC.